This TCR beta chain was sequenced in a study of early T cells in non-severe SARS-CoV-2 infection. Background on the study: Chains stayed unpaired after sequencing of bulk RNA from unsorted whole blood.

The sample holds many counts of this clonotype. The germline CDR1 and CDR2 sequences are MDHEN and SYDVKM. The CDR3 spans 14 residues. Trimming left V 5 bases short and J 7 bases short, with 15 bases between. In the library, individual cDNA molecules carried attached unique molecular identifiers. TCRdb reprocessed the 5' RACE reads with MiXCR, giving one entry per CDR3 protein. Altogether some 77,000 distinct CDR3 sequences are present, over 9% being singletons, with the ten largest covering approximately 5%. The specimen was whole blood. This rearrangement joins TRBV28 to TRBJ2-1; D might be TRBD1 (7 bases). The receptor comes from an adult who was a healthcare worker with PCR-confirmed SARS-CoV-2 infection or an uninfected control (not recorded which). For the CDR3, the DNA is TGTGCCAGCAGTCTCTTACAGGGGAGGAATGAGCAGTTCTTC. Amino acid sequence: CASSLLQGRNEQFF.